This T cell receptor beta chain was documented in a study of blood T cells in healthy people across ages (dated by TCRdb to between 2015 and 2016). Some background on the complete study: In model experiments, roughly one uniquely barcoded TCR beta cDNA molecule per two T cells was captured by template switching. To avoid experimental bias, donors of different ages were spread randomly across the sequencing lanes. Donors were grouped into four age groups: young (average about 15 years), middle-aged (roughly 38), aged (about 59) and long-lived (around 80). Using the same blood draw, the study looked at two additional independent replicas of 1 million unique cDNA reads for two donors, one aged 18 to 30 and the other aged 80 or older. The study measured age-related changes in TCR beta repertoire diversity using deep sequencing normalized with unique cDNA molecular identifiers.

The paper's findings and limits, for the study overall: A strong correlation was found between observed TCR beta diversity and the percentage of naive T cells measured by flow cytometry. Estimates of total diversity based on one million sequenced T cells were regarded as lower bounds and as underestimates. Observed TCR beta diversity per million T cells fell roughly linearly with age, and a significant reduction was already apparent by age roughly 40. Conclusive comparison of naive and antigen-experienced compartments was prevented by the profiling of bulk unsorted PBMCs. Compared with the aged group, the long-lived group had more naive CD4+ T cells, fewer expanded clones and increased TCR diversity, suggesting age selection. Donor CMV infection status was unknown, potentially confounding age-related changes in expanded clonotypes.

Library prep was done by 5' RACE. For sequencing, an Illumina HiSeq 2500 was employed. A second roughly 6 to 11 cycle PCR used a sample-barcoded 5' primer and a J-beta primer mix. A unique molecular identifier was introduced onto each TCR beta cDNA molecule by a template-switch 5' adaptor carrying 12 random nucleotides. Each sample yielded at least 3 million CDR3-containing paired-end reads. All of the RNA was converted into first-strand cDNA using the Mint cDNA synthesis kit, with a TRBC-specific oligonucleotide serving as the primer. Following uracil-DNA glycosylase treatment, all cDNA underwent a first 18-cycle PCR with the universal primers M1SS and BC2_uni_R. Concerning the study's data processing: For normalization, 1 million high-quality reads, each with a distinct molecular identifier, were randomly selected from each sample. Instead of being binned into consensus sequences, reads that shared molecular identifiers were thrown out. MiTCR, run with a Q25 quality threshold and the strictest error-elimination algorithm, handled CDR3 identification, clonotype clustering and error correction. A nonparametric unseen species model using Euler transformation provided a lower-bound estimate of total TCR beta diversity. In TCRdb, the public reads were trimmed at Q25 with fastp and aligned with MiXCR, with productive beta chains retained. Identical CDR3 protein sequences are pooled into one entry, listed with their most common genes and DNA. These V and J calls are TCRdb output, not the study's own analysis. The sample table lists hundreds of thousands of distinct CDR3 sequences, 40% to 50% of them with a count of one. About a fifth of the sample belongs to the ten largest clones.

A word on this clonotype: Its specific antigen is unknown. One base away lies a much larger clone, so this may be a sequencing read error.

Systemically healthy Caucasian individuals from Russia, around 39 in total and aged roughly 6 to 95 years, were included as donors. Approximately 9 milliliters of peripheral blood were collected from each donor into EDTA-treated Vacutainer tubes. Ficoll-Paque density-gradient centrifugation was used to isolate PBMCs, with at least 7 million per sample. Total RNA, at least 6 micrograms per sample, was extracted from PBMCs with Trizol reagent. For every donor, flow cytometry on a PBMC aliquot measured the percentage of naive CD45RAhigh/CD27high T cells. Per the germline V gene, ENHRY is the CDR1 and SYGVKD is the CDR2. The CDR3 runs 13 amino acids, cysteine and phenylalanine included. Just the 39-base CDR3 DNA is kept, in frame starting at base 1. At the junction V is shortened by 3 bases and J by 0 bases, with 5 bases in between.

Sequencing used blood. The clonotype originates from a man aged 60 to 69 in good health. Recombination linked TRBV10-3 to TRBJ1-2, with the D gene too uncertain to name. The DNA sequence follows: TGTGCCATCAGTGAATTGGCTAACTATGGCTACACCTTC. Translated, this is CAISELANYGYTF.